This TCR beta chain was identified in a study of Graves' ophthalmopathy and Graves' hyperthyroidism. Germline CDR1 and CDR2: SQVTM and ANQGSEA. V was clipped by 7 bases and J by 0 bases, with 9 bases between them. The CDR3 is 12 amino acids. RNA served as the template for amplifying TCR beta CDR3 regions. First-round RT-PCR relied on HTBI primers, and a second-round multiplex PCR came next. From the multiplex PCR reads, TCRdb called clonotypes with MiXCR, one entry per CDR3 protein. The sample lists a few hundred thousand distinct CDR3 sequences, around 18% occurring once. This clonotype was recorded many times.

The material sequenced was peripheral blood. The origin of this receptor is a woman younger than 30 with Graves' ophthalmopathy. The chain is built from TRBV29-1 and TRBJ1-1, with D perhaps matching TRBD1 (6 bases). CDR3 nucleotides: TGCAGCGGTGGACAGTTGAACACTGAAGCTTTCTTT. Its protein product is CSGGQLNTEAFF.